This TCR beta chain was recovered during a study of blood T cells in healthy people across ages. V was clipped by 3 bases and J by 3 bases; unmatched bases: 8. The CDR3 has 15 residues. Germline V lookup: CDR1 LGHDT, CDR2 YNNKEL (reference sequence). Isolated PBMCs totaled at least 6.5 million in each sample. It was with a sample-barcoded 5' primer and a J-beta primer mix that a second PCR of about 6 to 12 cycles was run. TCRdb reanalysed the 5' RACE reads using MiXCR and keeps one entry per CDR3 protein. Of about 800,000 distinct CDR3 sequences listed, about half are singletons. The sample taken for sequencing was blood. The receptor was isolated from a man older than 75 in good health. J is TRBJ2-7 and V is TRBV3-1, with 7 bases fitting TRBD1. CDR3 loop: CASSQTGQPLYEQYF. In DNA form, the CDR3 reads TGTGCCAGCAGCCAGACGGGACAGCCTCTCTACGAGCAGTACTTC.